The T cell receptor beta chain described here comes from a study of CD4 and CD8 cells across lung adenocarcinoma regions. In this sample, this clonotype turned up a few times. Trimming removed 0 bases at V and 5 bases at J, with 11 bases between. The V gene's germline CDR1 is SGDLS and CDR2 YYNGEE. The length of the CDR3 is 14 residues. Donors had localized lung adenocarcinoma, a non-small cell lung cancer. TCRdb passed the PCR reads through MiXCR, listing each CDR3 protein once. The sample shows more than 25,000 distinct CDR3 sequences, 53% of them seen only once. The sequenced material came from CD8+ T cells from the center of a lung tumor. This TCR came from a male donor with lung adenocarcinoma. The CD4 and CD8 labels of this study may be unreliable. The chain links TRBV9 to TRBJ2-5; D is unclear. In nucleotides, the CDR3 is TGTGCCAGCAGCGTAGGTAGCTTGGCGGAGACCCAGTACTTC. Residues: CASSVGSLAETQYF. Combining the CDR3 with reference TRBV9 and TRBJ2-5 gives the whole variable domain DSGVTQTPKHLITATGQRVTLRCSPRSGDLSVYWYQQSLDQGLQFLIQYYNGEERAKGNILERFSAQQFPDLHSELNLSSLELGDSALYFCASSVGSLAETQYFGPGTRLLVL.